This T cell receptor beta chain was recorded in a study of early T cells in non-severe SARS-CoV-2 infection. General study points: VDJdb matching skewed toward anti-spike CD8 responses, missing private and CD4 specificities.

About this clonotype itself: The antigen is undetermined.

Attached unique molecular identifiers marked individual cDNA molecules. TCRdb processed the 5' RACE reads anew with MiXCR; each CDR3 protein has one entry. The table lists about 90,000 distinct CDR3 sequences, 13% to 15% of them singletons, with roughly 7% in the top ten. From germline, CDR1 is MGHRA and CDR2 YSYEKL. The CDR3 sequence is 12 residues long. V dropped 7 bases and J dropped 2 bases, with 8 bases sitting between them. This receptor was obtained from an adult who was a healthcare worker with PCR-confirmed SARS-CoV-2 infection or an uninfected control (not recorded which). The sequencing input was whole blood. The chain joins TRBV4-1 to TRBJ1-1; D gene ambiguous. CDR3 coding DNA: TGCGCCAGCATAGACCGTAACACTGAAGCTTTCTTT. Translating it yields CASIDRNTEAFF.